Below, one TCR beta chain is given with its context. The antigen remains unidentified. V gave up 2 bases and J gave up 5 bases, with 12 bases separating them. Germline assignment: CDR1 MNHEY and CDR2 SMNVEV (reference sequence). CDR3 length equals 14 residues. The entry originates in a study of a mutant IDH1 vaccine in newly diagnosed glioma. About the research overall: Those enrolled had earlier been treated with radiotherapy, temozolomide, or both, mostly both.

Profiled with immunoSEQ multiplex PCR; TCRdb holds only in-frame clones, not every one. The sample includes tens of thousands of clones, 70% to 85% of them seen just once. Regarding the study as a whole: In about 93% of patients, immune responses induced by the vaccine occurred. Pseudoprogression appeared independent of alterations in top peripheral clonotypes.

Time point reported: week 47, end of study. The vaccine gave 300 ug of a 20-mer mutant IDH1 peptide subcutaneously per dose. The V and J genes are TRBV27 and TRBJ1-1; TRBD1 is a possible D gene (6 bases). The receptor's source is a man between 18 and 35 years old with glioma. Some clones in this sample may be carry-over from other donors' samples. The material was PBMCs, obtained from a glioma patient whose treatment included an IDH1 peptide vaccine. The CDR3 sequence is CASSLIQGGTEAFF. The CDR3 DNA is TGTGCCAGCAGTTTAATACAGGGCGGGACTGAAGCTTTCTTT.